A selection of T cell receptor beta chains follows, all from one sample in a study of OX40 agonist ivuxolimab in advanced cancers. Profiled with immunoSEQ multiplex PCR; TCRdb holds only in-frame clones, not every one. This table holds over 10,000 clones, over 70% found once. The sample consisted of CD4+ or CD8+ T cells sorted from blood, taken in a trial of the OX40 agonist ivuxolimab. The receptors shown here come from an adult with an advanced solid tumor such as melanoma, head and neck, liver or kidney cancer. CDR3s leave out the opening cysteine and the closing phenylalanine or tryptophan. Each record gives: clone size, J gene, V gene, CDR3 protein. Some rows have no size entry. The others give once, few or many, or a class for an expanded clone.

>once|TRBJ2-5|TRBV15
ATSRVQTGRETQY
>NA|TRBJ2-3|TRBV4-1
ASSQGPAGDTDTQY
>NA|TRBJ1-2|TRBV7-8
ASSLGAGAAT
>NA|TRBJ1-1|TRBV9
ASSVGGTGNTEAF
>NA|TRBJ2-1|TRBV10-1
ASSDTRPGTRVSNGLLYNEQF
>NA|TRBJ2-5|TRBV10-3
ARQAGGTGVETQY
>NA|TRBJ1-5|TRBV29-1
SVTDRFNQPQH
>NA|TRBJ1-1|TRBV13
ASSLDGHWATEAF
>NA|TRBJ2-7|TRBV7-7
ASSRTSGSYEQY
>NA|TRBJ2-3|TRBV9
ASSGGGTTDTQY
>NA|TRBJ2-7|TRBV11-1
ASGPGTEPWEQY
>once|TRBJ2-1|TRBV7-2
ASSSDYLEQF
>NA|TRBJ1-2|TRBV7-9
ASSSTGTVYGYT
>NA|TRBJ1-1|TRBV5-1
ASSLDRNTEAF
>NA|TRBJ2-1|TRBV4-2
ASSQDNAGSTYNEQF
>NA|TRBJ1-2|TRBV19
ASSPSGTSWNGYT
>NA|TRBJ2-1|TRBV5-6
ASSLVGTPRLNEQF
>few|TRBJ2-1|TRBV2
ASTLGQTRNEQF
>NA|TRBJ2-7|TRBV5-6
ASSLPTELGEQY
>NA|TRBJ1-5|TRBV27
ASSSGNQPQH
>NA|TRBJ1-4|TRBV30
AWSSDRDLF
>NA|TRBJ2-4|TRBV29-1
SVEVWERDAKNIQY
>NA|TRBJ1-3|TRBV5-1
ASSLYVGSLSSGNTIY
>NA|TRBJ2-7|TRBV29-1
SVEFDLTGGGEQY
>NA|TRBJ2-1|TRBV10-2
ASSLTAYNEQF
>NA|TRBJ2-7|TRBV19
ASSIRQTYEQY
>NA|TRBJ1-5|TRBV28
ASSSPLWGDHSNQPQH
>once|TRBJ2-7|TRBV7-3
ASSILPAPGNEQY
>NA|TRBJ2-6|TRBV13
ASTHQKNGANVLT
>NA|TRBJ1-1|TRBV6-1
ASSEGRAMNTEAF